Listed here is a single T cell receptor beta chain. Its antigen remains unidentified. The data were taken from a study of cytomegalovirus exposure and HLA in healthy donors. Findings and caveats of the study: A few of the chains that were CMV-associated were confirmed in vitro to be specific for CMV antigens.

Amplification used 60 Vbeta primers and 13 Jbeta primers. Only in-frame clones appear in the TCRdb table, and some are missing; sequencing was by immunoSEQ multiplex PCR. The sample has around 300,000 clones, roughly 90% seen once; the top ten hold about 2%. V was shortened by 5 bases and J by 3 bases, with 15 bases between the two germline ends. Germline loops: CDR1 SGHDT, CDR2 YYEEEE. The CDR3 has 15 residues. The sequence came from a young woman in good health and CMV-seronegative. The specimen sequenced was PBMCs. The V gene is TRBV5-6, the J gene TRBJ1-5; possible D gene TRBD1, 6 bases. CDR3 loop: CASSLTGSSNQPQHF. In nucleotides, the CDR3 is TGTGCCAGCAGTTTAACAGGGTCCTCCAATCAGCCCCAGCATTTT. The variable domain in full, with the rest retrieved from reference TRBV5-6 and TRBJ1-5, is DAGVTQSPTHLIKTRGQQVTLRCSPKSGHDTVSWYQQALGQGPQFIFQYYEEEERQRGNFPDRFSGHQFPNYSSELNVNALLLGDSALYLCASSLTGSSNQPQHFGDGTRLSIL.